Reported below is one T cell receptor beta chain. The record originates from a study of blood T cell repertoires in COVID-19. Repertoires were generated with immunoSEQ multiplex PCR, while TCRdb's copy carries only in-frame clones and drops some. Of over 250,000 clones detected, 75% to 90% appear once; the ten largest clones hold 2% to 2.5%. CDR1 and CDR2 (germline): LNHDA, SQIVND (reference sequence). This CDR3 has 14 amino acids. Trimming removed 6 bases from V and 1 base from J; junction bases left unmatched: 5. V is TRBV19 and J is TRBJ1-2; 7 nucleotides line up with TRBD1. Sample: peripheral blood. This clonotype was obtained from a man between 45 and 60 years old with acute or convalescent COVID-19. CDR3 bases: TGTGCCAGTAGCACCAGGGGGAATAACTATGGCTACACCTTC. It yields the protein CASSTRGNNYGYTF.